A selection of T cell receptor beta chains follows, all from one sample in a study of early T cells in non-severe SARS-CoV-2 infection. TCRdb analysed the 5' RACE reads with MiXCR anew, one entry per CDR3 protein. The sample carries 55,000 to 75,000 distinct CDR3 sequences, roughly 8% recorded once. The sequencing input was whole blood. These receptor sequences come from an adult who was a healthcare worker with PCR-confirmed SARS-CoV-2 infection or an uninfected control (not recorded which). The CDR3 runs from the conserved cysteine through the conserved F or W. The order of the fields is clone size, V gene, D gene, J gene, CDR3 DNA, CDR3 protein. The D gene is left open where the match is weak. Size is omitted from some rows. Given values are once, few, many or a class for expanded clones.

NA	TRBV5-1	NA	TRBJ1-1	TGCGCCAGCGGACGCGGCAACACTGAAGCTTTCTTT	CASGRGNTEAFF
few	TRBV20-1	NA	TRBJ2-1	TGCAGTGCTAGAGAAGGCTTCTACGGGAGTGACTACAATGAGCAGTTCTTC	CSAREGFYGSDYNEQFF
NA	TRBV21-1	NA	TRBJ2-1	TGTGCCAGCAGCAACCTCCTCCGGGACGGAACTAACAATGAGCAGTTCTTC	CASSNLLRDGTNNEQFF
NA	TRBV2	TRBD1	TRBJ1-2	TGTGCCAGCAGTGTGACAGGGGGCTATGGCTACACCTTC	CASSVTGGYGYTF
NA	TRBV5-4	TRBD2	TRBJ2-2	TGTGCCAGCAGCTTGGCGCGAGCGGGAGCTACCGGGGAGCTGTTTTTT	CASSLARAGATGELFF
few	TRBV12-3/TRBV12-4	NA	TRBJ1-2	TGTGCCAGCAGTTTAGCGCGGTGGGTTGGTGCCTATGGCTACACCTTC	CASSLARWVGAYGYTF
few	TRBV15	NA	TRBJ2-3	TGTGCCACCCGCGGTGTTGGTTATACAGATACGCAGTATTTT	CATRGVGYTDTQYF
few	TRBV10-3	NA	TRBJ1-3	TGTGCCATCAGTGTGGGCCCAGAGGCTGGAAACACCATATATTTT	CAISVGPEAGNTIYF
few	TRBV7-3	TRBD1	TRBJ2-5	TGTGCCAGCAGCAGCGGGACAGGGGAGGAGACCCAGTACTTC	CASSSGTGEETQYF
NA	TRBV29-1	NA	TRBJ1-4	TGCAGCGTCAAACCGCCAGGGCTGGCGGAAAAACTGTTTTTT	CSVKPPGLAEKLFF
many	TRBV5-1	TRBD2	TRBJ2-1	TGCGCCAGCAGCTTGGAACCCGCTTCCAGCGGGAGGTCTGGTGAGCAGTTCTTC	CASSLEPASSGRSGEQFF
NA	TRBV7-3	NA	TRBJ2-3	TGTGCCAGCAGCTTAGAGGGCCGGAGGGGGTCAGATACGCAGTATTTT	CASSLEGRRGSDTQYF
NA	TRBV29-1	NA	TRBJ2-1	TGCAGCGTTGATCTGGGGGCGGACTACAATGAGCAGTTCTTC	CSVDLGADYNEQFF
NA	TRBV4-2	TRBD2	TRBJ2-3	TGTGCCAGCAGCAAAGGACTAGCGGGAGCTCAGACAGATACGCAGTATTTT	CASSKGLAGAQTDTQYF
few	TRBV7-2	TRBD2	TRBJ2-2	TGTGCCAGCAGCGCATTAAGCGGGAGGGCGACCGGGGAGCTGTTTTTT	CASSALSGRATGELFF
few	TRBV27	TRBD1	TRBJ2-2	TGTGCCAGCAGTTCATTCTGGGACAGGGAGTACACCGGGGAGCTGTTTTTT	CASSSFWDREYTGELFF
NA	TRBV20-1	TRBD1	TRBJ2-5	TGCAGTGCTAGAGATCGACAGGGGTCTCGAGAGACCCAGTACTTC	CSARDRQGSRETQYF